This passage covers 13 T cell receptor beta chains from one sample sequenced in a study of T cell changes during pregnancy in multiple sclerosis. The data were produced by immunoSEQ multiplex PCR, yet TCRdb's version contains in-frame clones alone and is incomplete. The table includes over 70,000 clones, 94% detected once. The specimen was peripheral blood, collected in the third trimester of pregnancy. The receptors come from a female donor with multiple sclerosis, enrolled in a pregnancy study.

CDR3 DNA: TGTGCCAGCAGCGACCCCAAAGAGGGGAACACTGAAGCTTTCTTT. This gives the protein CASSDPKEGNTEAFF. This chain links TRBV27 with TRBJ1-1; unclear D gene. Germline V gene sequence: CDR1 MNHEY, CDR2 SMNVEV (reference sequence). The CDR3 is 15 residues long. Trimming removed 6 bases at V and 1 base at J, with 15 bases between.

The chain carries TRBV6-5 and TRBJ2-5; 10 nucleotides agree with TRBD2. The CDR3 sequence is 15 residues long. Unmatched junction bases numbered 5, after V lost 6 bases and J lost 1 base. Germline V lookup: CDR1 MNHEY, CDR2 SVGAGI. The CDR3 sequence is CASSTGLATQETQYF. The CDR3 DNA sequence: TGTGCCAGCAGCACGGGACTAGCGACCCAAGAGACCCAGTACTTC.

This chain uses TRBV7-9 with TRBJ2-7; D remains ambiguous. Germline V gene sequence: CDR1 SEHNR, CDR2 FQNEAQ (reference sequence). The CDR3 runs 12 residues. Trimming took 3 bases from V and 6 from J, leaving 9 bases between them. The CDR3 spells CASSFSGSEQYF. The CDR3 DNA is TGTGCCAGCAGCTTTTCCGGGTCCGAGCAGTACTTC. Full variable domain (rest looked up from reference TRBV7-9 and TRBJ2-7): DTGVSQNPRHKITKRGQNVTFRCDPISEHNRLYWYRQTLGQGPEFLTYFQNEAQLEKSRLLSDRFSAERPKGSFSTLEIQRTEQGDSAMYLCASSFSGSEQYFGPGTRLTVT.

V usage is TRBV5-1 and J usage is TRBJ2-1; D gene uncertain. The CDR3 extends over 13 amino acids. Trimming took off 0 bases at V and 5 bases at J, with 6 bases between the two ends. The germline CDR1 and CDR2 sequences are SGHRS and YFSETQ. CDR3: CASSLDSHNEQFF. CDR3 bases: TGCGCCAGCAGCTTGGATTCTCACAATGAGCAGTTCTTC.

This chain connects TRBV28 to TRBJ2-1, with TRBD2 matching over 10 bases. V lost 4 bases, J lost 7 bases, and 13 bases stayed unmatched. CDR3 size: 17 residues. Germline V gene data show CDR1 as MDHEN and CDR2 as SYDVKM. CDR3 coding DNA: TGTGCCAGCAGTTCACCAGTACTAGCGGGAACCCTAAATGAGCAGTTCTTC. Translation gives CASSSPVLAGTLNEQFF.

V gene TRBV19 combines with J gene TRBJ1-2; no firm D call. CDR3 length: 12 amino acids. The V gene's germline CDR1 is LNHDA and CDR2 SQIVND (reference sequence). V was cut by 3 bases and J by 5 bases, with 7 bases left in between. CDR3 nucleotides: TGTGCCAGTAGTATTTCCGGGTATGGCTACACCTTC. Encoded protein: CASSISGYGYTF.

This rearrangement joins TRBV18 to TRBJ2-3, with a weak D call TRBD1 (6 bases). The CDR3 consists of 15 residues. V was cut by 0 bases and J by 3 bases, with 10 bases left in between. Germline CDR1 and CDR2: KGHSH and LQKENI. CDR3 loop: CASSPPQGITDTQYF. CDR3 DNA sequence: TGTGCCAGCTCACCACCGCAGGGGATAACAGATACGCAGTATTTT.

The V gene is TRBV5-1, the J gene TRBJ2-7; TRBD1 aligns across 8 bases. V lost 3 bases and J lost 4; bases outside the gene matches: 9. The germline CDR1 and CDR2 sequences are SGHRS and YFSETQ. The CDR3 is 15 amino acids. The CDR3 sequence: CASSSRWDRLYEQYF. The CDR3 nucleotides are TGCGCCAGCAGCTCCAGGTGGGACAGGTTATACGAGCAGTACTTC.

The J gene is TRBJ2-7, the V gene TRBV2; 9 bases line up with TRBD2. This CDR3 comprises 15 residues. The J segment lost 3 bases and the V segment lost 6 bases, leaving 9 bases of the junction unmatched. Looked up from germline, CDR1 is SNHLY and CDR2 is FYNNEI. CDR3 region: CASSASGSGSYEQYF. CDR3 nucleotide sequence: TGTGCCAGCAGCGCCTCTGGTAGCGGGAGCTACGAGCAGTACTTC.

The chain couples TRBV6-5 to TRBJ2-7; 8 bases map to TRBD1. J lost 2 bases, V lost 7 bases, and 7 bases had no gene match. Germline assignment: CDR1 MNHEY and CDR2 SVGAGI. CDR3 length: 14 residues. This chain's CDR3 is CASTRQGAAYEQYF. CDR3 nucleotides: TGTGCCAGCACGCGGCAGGGGGCGGCCTACGAGCAGTACTTC.

In its sample, this clone was seen once. The chain uses TRBV9 and TRBJ1-3, with a tentative D call TRBD1 (6 bases). Germline V lookup: CDR1 SGDLS, CDR2 YYNGEE. V was trimmed by 0 bases and J by 0 bases, leaving 13 bases between them. CDR3 length equals 17 residues. CDR3 residues: CASSVGAGEGSGNTIYF. In DNA form, the CDR3 reads TGTGCCAGCAGCGTAGGGGCAGGGGAGGGCTCTGGAAACACCATATATTTT.

This clone came up once. The chain has TRBV19 and TRBJ1-2, with TRBD1 matching 10 bases. CDR3 length: 16 residues. In germline, CDR1 is LNHDA, CDR2 SQIVND (reference sequence). Trimming at V came to 9 bases and at J to 4 bases, leaving 14 bases not matched to a gene. The DNA of the CDR3 is TGTGCCAGCCGCCTCACCGGGGGACAGGGGAGCTATGGCTACACCTTC. Its translation is CASRLTGGQGSYGYTF.

The chain employs TRBV14 and TRBJ2-7, with D uncertain. This CDR3 is 13 amino acids long. CDR1 is SGHDN, CDR2 FVKESK, per germline. V was clipped by 4 bases and J by 7 bases, with 14 bases between them. The CDR3 spells CASSPAGVGEQYF. CDR3 nucleotide sequence: TGTGCCAGCAGCCCCGCCGGAGTCGGGGAGCAGTACTTC.